Below, 5 T cell receptor beta chains from the same sample are listed, as sequenced in a study of long-term antiretroviral therapy in people with HIV. At survey level, the immunoSEQ assay was run in its v3.0 version. Sequencing used immunoSEQ multiplex PCR; TCRdb keeps in-frame clones, though not all of them. This table has tens of thousands of clones, around 84% appearing once. This sample comprised unsorted PBMCs, obtained 0.8 years after starting antiretroviral therapy. These receptors originate from a young woman with HIV.

V usage is TRBV7-8 and J usage is TRBJ1-2; D perhaps matches TRBD1 (5 bases). Per the germline V gene, CDR1 is SGHVS and CDR2 is FQNEAQ. The V end was cut by 1 base, the J end by 6 bases, with 12 bases between. The CDR3 is made up of 14 amino acids. For the CDR3, the DNA is TGTGCCAGCAGCTTAGGAGGGGTCAGCGATGGCTACACCTTC. It specifies CASSLGGVSDGYTF.

The V gene is TRBV5-1, the J gene TRBJ2-5; 8 bases fit TRBD1. This CDR3 has 16 amino acids. CDR1 is SGHRS, CDR2 YFSETQ, per germline. The V gene end was trimmed by 0 bases and the J gene end by 5 bases; junction bases not matched to a gene: 9. The DNA for the CDR3 is TGCGCCAGCAGCTTGGGCGCACAGGGGGGCCTGGAGACCCAGTACTTC. Protein product: CASSLGAQGGLETQYF.

The V gene is TRBV19, the J gene TRBJ2-3, with D perhaps assigned TRBD1 or TRBD2 (5 bases each). The CDR3 has 16 amino acids. Germline V gives CDR1 LNHDA, CDR2 SQIVND (reference sequence). Trimming removed 6 bases from V and 4 bases from J, with 20 bases in between. The chain's CDR3 is CASSKQVSSGADTQYF. The CDR3 DNA is TGTGCCAGTAGCAAACAGGTTTCGTCCGGGGCAGATACGCAGTATTTT. The variable domain in full, completed from reference TRBV19 and TRBJ2-3, reads DGGITQSPKYLFRKEGQNVTLSCEQNLNHDAMYWYRQDPGQGLRLIYYSQIVNDFQKGDIAEGYSVSREKKESFPLTVTSAQKNPTAFYLCASSKQVSSGADTQYFGPGTRLTVL.

V and J are TRBV6-1 and TRBJ2-7; D is possibly TRBD1 (6 bases). The CDR3 has 12 residues. V was shortened by 6 bases and J by 7 bases, with 13 bases between the two germline ends. CDR1 is MNHNS and CDR2 is SASEGT in the germline V gene. The CDR3: CASSAGRGEQYV. The CDR3 DNA reads TGTGCCAGCAGCGCCGGCAGGGGAGAGCAGTACGTC.

CDR3 loop: CASGLPRAGAGGNTIYF. In nucleotides, the CDR3 is TGTGCTAGTGGTCTACCCCGCGCGGGGGCTGGAGGAAACACCATATATTTT. The chain recombines TRBV12-5 with TRBJ1-3; tentatively, D is TRBD1 (6 bases). This CDR3 comprises 17 residues. Trimming shortened V by 5 bases and J by 4 bases, and 21 bases separated the two germline ends. Germline-derived CDR1 and CDR2 are LGHNT and FRNRAP.